The next 4 T cell receptor beta chains were all read from a single sample in a study of cytomegalovirus exposure and HLA in healthy donors. The primer mix had 60 Vbeta and 13 Jbeta primers. Here immunoSEQ multiplex PCR was the method, and the copy in TCRdb shows in-frame clones only, minus some. The data contain over 75,000 clones, around three quarters of them singletons. The sequencing input was PBMCs. Receptors were obtained from a male donor in good health and CMV-seropositive.

The CDR3 loop reads CASSWTGGENTEAFF. DNA for the CDR3: TGCGCCAGCAGCTGGACAGGGGGCGAAAACACTGAAGCTTTCTTT. J is TRBJ1-1 and V is TRBV5-1; 11 positions match TRBD1. Germline V gene lookup returns CDR1 SGHRS and CDR2 YFSETQ. The CDR3 sequence is 15 residues long. V shed 3 bases and J 2 bases; nucleotides not matched to a gene: 3.

The gene calls are TRBV27 and TRBJ1-5, with TRBD1 identical over 11 bases. The V gene's germline CDR1 is MNHEY and CDR2 SMNVEV (reference sequence). V shed 6 bases and J 7 bases; nucleotides not matched to a gene: 5. This CDR3 contains 14 residues. CDR3 sequence reads: CASRDGTGGQPQHF. In DNA, the CDR3 is TGTGCCAGCAGAGACGGGACAGGGGGACAGCCCCAGCATTTT.

The chain combines TRBV6-5 with TRBJ1-3; possibly TRBD1 for D (5 bases). The germline V gene encodes CDR1 MNHEY and CDR2 SVGAGI. V was pared by 5 bases and J by 1 base, with 12 bases between. The CDR3 runs to 15 residues. The CDR3 protein is CASSPQVLSGNTIYF. CDR3 coding DNA: TGTGCCAGCAGTCCACAGGTTCTTTCTGGAAACACCATATATTTT.

The chain recombines TRBV13 with TRBJ1-5, with 7 bases lining up with TRBD1. There are 17 residues in the CDR3. Germline V gene lookup returns CDR1 PRHDT and CDR2 FYEKMQ (reference sequence). The V gene end was trimmed by 4 bases and the J gene end by 0 bases; junction bases not matched to a gene: 9. CDR3 sequence reads: CASSSRQGDYSNQPQHF. The CDR3 DNA reads TGTGCCAGCAGCTCTCGACAGGGCGACTATAGCAATCAGCCCCAGCATTTT.